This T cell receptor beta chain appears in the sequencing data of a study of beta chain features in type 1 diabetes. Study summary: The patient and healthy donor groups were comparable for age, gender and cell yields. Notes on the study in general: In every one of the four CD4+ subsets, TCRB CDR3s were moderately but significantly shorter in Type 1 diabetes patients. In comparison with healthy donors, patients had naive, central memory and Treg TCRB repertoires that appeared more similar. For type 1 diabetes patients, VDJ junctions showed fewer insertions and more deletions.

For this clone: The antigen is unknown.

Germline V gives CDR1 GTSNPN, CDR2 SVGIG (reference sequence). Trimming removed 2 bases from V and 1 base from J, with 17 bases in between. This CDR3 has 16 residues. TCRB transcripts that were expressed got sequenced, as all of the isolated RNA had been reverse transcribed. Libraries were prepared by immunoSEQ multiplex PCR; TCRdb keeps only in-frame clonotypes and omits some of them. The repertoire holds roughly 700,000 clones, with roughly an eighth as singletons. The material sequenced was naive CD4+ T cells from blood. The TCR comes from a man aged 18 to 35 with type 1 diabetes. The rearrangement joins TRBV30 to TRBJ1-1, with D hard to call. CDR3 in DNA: TGTGCCTGGAGTAAACCCGGAACAATATGGAACACTGAAGCTTTCTTT. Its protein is CAWSKPGTIWNTEAFF.